This T cell receptor (beta chain) was sequenced for a study of blood T cell repertoires in COVID-19 (dated by TCRdb to about 2020). The study in broad terms: Collaborator samples came from the United States, Italy and Spain and covered acute and convalescent phases of COVID-19. The prospective study material was composed of cDNA or gDNA derived from T cells, B-cell-depleted T cells, or PBMCs. Subjects who had been exposed to COVID-19, were actively infected with it, or had recovered from it provided the deeply sampled blood TCRbeta repertoires that made up the dataset. The repertoires were released in a freely available public database intended as a resource for research on the immune response to SARS-CoV-2. The samples were drawn from two sources: the first 160 participants of the ongoing ImmuneRACE study, and fewer than 1,500 subjects contributed by 6 global collaborators. The sample metadata nearly always contained a de-identified subject ID, COVID-19 status, age in years and sex. Where available, HLA class I and class II types were obtained from metadata supplied by the sample provider rather than from assay-based typing. Points the paper makes about the study in general: Clinical and demographic metadata were provided uncurated, with the amount varying by source and participant.

Ends trimmed: V by 0 bases, J by 5 bases; bases unmatched to a gene: 7. Per the germline V gene, SGHRS is the CDR1 and YFSETQ is the CDR2. Spanning cysteine to phenylalanine, the CDR3 consists of 15 amino acids. CDR3 DNA is the only sequence kept; it has 45 bases, read in frame from the first base. The collaborating institutions used their own protocols to collect whole blood in K2EDTA tubes. For TCRbeta analysis, collaborator samples were shipped as frozen whole blood, as isolated PBMCs, or as DNA extracted from either sample type. TCRbeta CDR3 regions were amplified from genomic DNA using the immunoSEQ Assay, a bias-controlled multiplex PCR. In the authors' own workflow: The number of nucleated cells in each sample was estimated from the amplification of reference gene primers within the assay. Sequence reads were collapsed and filtered to measure the absolute abundance of every unique TCRbeta CDR3 rearrangement. For each sample, productive Simpson clonality was calculated as the square root of Simpson's diversity index over productive rearrangements. TCRdb obtained this table from immuneACCESS and retained in-frame rearrangements with V and J assigned. These tables miss some clones; where compared with another copy, unresolved V genes account for less than half of the shortfall, and the remainder is unexplained. The V and J calls and clone size were taken over from that table, and D and trimming were inferred from the DNA. The table for this sample lists 130,000 to 150,000 clones; about nine tenths of them were counted only once. About 6.5% of the sample comes from the top ten.

In the case of this clone: Its antigen is still unknown. One base away there is no much larger clone; base qualities are not given.

The source material was peripheral blood. This TCR was recovered from a man at least 80 years old with acute or convalescent COVID-19. The sequence links TRBV5-1 to TRBJ2-7, and 8 bases in between align with TRBD2. The CDR3 protein is CASSLAGGALDEQYF. The sequenced DNA is TGCGCCAGCAGCTTGGCCGGGGGGGCCCTCGACGAGCAGTACTTC.